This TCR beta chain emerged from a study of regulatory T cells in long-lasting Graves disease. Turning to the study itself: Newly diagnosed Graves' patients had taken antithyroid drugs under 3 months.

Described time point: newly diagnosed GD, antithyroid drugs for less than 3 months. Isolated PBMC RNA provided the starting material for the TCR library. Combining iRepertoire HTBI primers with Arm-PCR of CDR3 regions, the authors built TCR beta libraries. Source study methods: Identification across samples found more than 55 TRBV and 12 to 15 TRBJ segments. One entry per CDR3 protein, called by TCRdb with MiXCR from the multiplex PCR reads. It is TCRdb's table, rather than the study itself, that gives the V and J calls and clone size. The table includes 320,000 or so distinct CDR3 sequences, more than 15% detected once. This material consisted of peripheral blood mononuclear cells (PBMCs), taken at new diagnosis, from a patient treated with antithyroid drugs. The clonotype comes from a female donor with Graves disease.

CDR3 DNA: TGTGCCAGCAGCCCTCACCACCCTAGCGGGAGGGCGTCCAATGAGCAGTTCTTC. Its protein product is CASSPHHPSGRASNEQFF. The V gene is TRBV7-2, the J gene TRBJ2-1, with 12 bases aligning to TRBD2. This CDR3 has 18 amino acids. Germline-derived CDR1 and CDR2 are SGHTA and FQGNSA. V lost 5 bases to trimming and J lost 6 bases; unmatched junction nucleotides: 14.